This TCR beta chain came from a study of cytotoxic CD8 clonotypes in ibrutinib-treated CLL. Study summary: After median approximately 70 months, roughly 14 stayed in remission, approximately twelve progressed; responses roughly 25 partial, 2 complete. Samples had a mean of about 250,000 productive templates and around 89,000 productive rearrangements.

Only in-frame clones appear in the TCRdb table, and some are missing; sequencing was by immunoSEQ multiplex PCR. The sample lists about 89,000 clones, about 72% occurring once. Study-wide points: Public clonotypes, an uncommon group, contracted or remained stable on treatment. Baseline clonality exceeded age-matched healthy donors and tracked circulating CD8+ T-cell counts.

On this clone: Its antigen remains unknown.

The TCR was taken from a human donor with chronic lymphocytic leukemia. The sequencing here drew on PBMCs, taken after 12 months of ibrutinib treatment.

The CDR3 protein is CASSQDPRTGGSGELFF. The DNA for the CDR3 is TGCGCCAGCAGCCAAGACCCGAGGACAGGGGGCAGCGGGGAGCTGTTTTTT. The genes are TRBV4-1 and TRBJ2-2; 11 bases are shared with TRBD1. Trimming removed 0 bases from V and 7 bases from J; junction bases left unmatched: 7. This CDR3 spans 17 amino acids. In germline, CDR1 is MGHRA, CDR2 YSYEKL.